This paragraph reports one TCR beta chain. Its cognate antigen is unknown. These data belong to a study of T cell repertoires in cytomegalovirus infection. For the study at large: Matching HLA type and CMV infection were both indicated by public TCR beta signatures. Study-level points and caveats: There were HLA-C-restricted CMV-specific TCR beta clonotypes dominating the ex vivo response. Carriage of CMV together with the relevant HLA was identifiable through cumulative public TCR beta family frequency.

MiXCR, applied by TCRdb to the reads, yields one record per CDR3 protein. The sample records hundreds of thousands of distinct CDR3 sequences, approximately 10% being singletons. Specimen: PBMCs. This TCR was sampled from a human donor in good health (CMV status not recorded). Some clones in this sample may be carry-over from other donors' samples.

CDR3 residues: CASSSGQAASPLHF. DNA of the CDR3: TGTGCCAGCAGTTCTGGACAGGCGGCTTCACCCCTCCACTTT. The genes are TRBV6-1 and TRBJ1-6; TRBD1 aligns across 7 bases. There are 14 residues in the CDR3. Germline trimming cut 5 bases from V and 9 bases from J; bases unmatched to any gene: 7. Germline CDR1 is MNHNS and CDR2 is SASEGT.